These 24 T cell receptor beta chains came from one sample sequenced in a study of CD8+ T cells in alopecia areata. Sequencing used cDNA as its template, made by extracting RNA and reverse transcribing it. This table comes from immunoSEQ multiplex PCR, and its TCRdb copy is limited to in-frame clones, with some not included. The table lists around 270,000 clones, 55% to 70% of them singletons. Specified treatment: oral pan-JAK inhibitor, 5-10 mg twice daily. Here the sequenced sample was CD4+ T cells sorted from blood, taken at week 24, from a patient treated with tofacitinib. The origin of the receptors is a human donor with alopecia areata.

The CDR3 DNA sequence: TGCAGCGTTGGGGGACGGTCGAACACTGAAGCTTTCTTT. As protein: CSVGGRSNTEAFF. The V and J genes are TRBV29-1 and TRBJ1-1; D is perhaps TRBD1 (5 bases). Germline loops: CDR1 SQVTM, CDR2 ANQGSEA. V dropped 4 bases and J dropped 1 base, with 10 bases sitting between them. The CDR3 extends over 13 amino acids.

This clone was seen a handful of times. This chain links TRBV10-3 with TRBJ1-1; D might be TRBD1 (5 bases). Looked up from germline, CDR1 is ENHRY and CDR2 is SYGVKD. V was clipped by 11 bases and J by 7 bases, with 20 bases between them. The CDR3 is made up of 13 amino acids. The CDR3 nucleotides read TGTGCCGCCCTTCCAGGGCAGGGCCTTGAAGCTTTCTTT. Its protein product is CAALPGQGLEAFF.

The J gene is TRBJ1-1, the V gene TRBV30; no firm D call. V was trimmed by 2 bases and J by 4 bases, leaving 14 bases between them. Germline V CDR1 and CDR2: GTSNPN, SVGIG (reference sequence). The CDR3 totals 14 residues. The CDR3 nucleotides are TGTGCCTGGAGTCCCCTCGTCAAGGGCACTGAAGCTTTCTTT. Its translation is CAWSPLVKGTEAFF.

The chain links TRBV5-1 to TRBJ2-2; 9 nucleotides align to TRBD1. This CDR3 is built from 16 residues. With V trimmed by 4 bases and J by 3 bases, 7 bases remained unmatched. CDR1 is SGHRS and CDR2 is YFSETQ in the germline V gene. The CDR3 is CASSLMDRGDTGELFF. The CDR3 nucleotides read TGCGCCAGCAGCCTCATGGACAGGGGAGACACCGGGGAGCTGTTTTTT.

The rearrangement joins TRBV5-4 to TRBJ2-3; 14 nucleotides align to TRBD2. This CDR3 is built from 17 residues. With 2 bases clipped from V and 3 bases from J, the junction kept 5 bases outside the gene matches. CDR1 and CDR2 (germline): SGHNT, YYREEE (reference sequence). CDR3 sequence (DNA): TGTGCCAGCAGCTTCCCTGGACTAGCGGGGGGAACAGATACGCAGTATTTT. Translation gives CASSFPGLAGGTDTQYF.

For the CDR3, the DNA is TGCGCCAGCAGCTTCCCCCAAGAGACCCAGTACTTC. It is translated as CASSFPQETQYF. The chain carries TRBV5-1 and TRBJ2-5; D is unclear. This CDR3 is 12 amino acids long. V gave up 2 bases and J gave up 1 base, with 3 bases separating them. Germline assignment: CDR1 SGHRS and CDR2 YFSETQ.

The V call is TRBV27, the J call TRBJ2-7; D gene uncertain. This CDR3 contains 14 residues. Germline V lookup: CDR1 MNHEY, CDR2 SMNVEV (reference sequence). Trimming took off 3 bases at V and 3 bases at J, with 12 bases between the two ends. Here the CDR3 DNA reads TGTGCCAGCAGTTTCCAACCAACTTACTACGAGCAGTACTTC. Amino acid sequence: CASSFQPTYYEQYF.

The rearrangement links TRBV7-9 to TRBJ1-2, with TRBD1 identical over 7 bases. The V and J ends lost 10 bases and 4 bases, in that order; junction bases with no gene match: 9. Per the germline V gene, CDR1 is SEHNR and CDR2 is FQNEAQ (reference sequence). The CDR3 is 13 amino acids. CDR3 amino acids: CATQTGNSYGYTF. The CDR3 DNA is TGTGCCACCCAGACAGGGAATTCCTATGGCTACACCTTC.

There are a few counts of this clone. The chain links TRBV10-3 to TRBJ2-7; D tentatively reads TRBD1 or TRBD2 (5 bases each). CDR3 size: 12 residues. Germline-derived CDR1 and CDR2 are ENHRY and SYGVKD. V was cut by 3 bases and J by 6 bases, with 9 bases left in between. This CDR3 reads CAISDPGTEQYF. The CDR3 DNA reads TGTGCCATCAGTGACCCAGGGACCGAGCAGTACTTC.

This clone occurred once. This chain uses TRBV19 with TRBJ1-2, with D possibly being TRBD1 (5 bases). Germline values: CDR1 LNHDA, CDR2 SQIVND (reference sequence). The CDR3 sequence is 12 residues long. Trimming shortened V by 6 bases and J by 2 bases, and 7 bases separated the two germline ends. In nucleotides, the CDR3 is TGTGCCAGTAGGAGACAGAACTATGGCTACACCTTC. It yields the protein CASRRQNYGYTF.

V usage is TRBV7-2 and J usage is TRBJ1-1; 9 bases agree with TRBD1. The CDR3 contains 14 residues. Losses at the gene ends were 6 bases for V and 0 bases for J; bases not matched to a gene: 2. Looked up from germline, CDR1 is SGHTA and CDR2 is FQGNSA. The CDR3 here is CASRRTGVNTEAFF. CDR3 DNA: TGTGCCAGCAGACGGACAGGGGTGAACACTGAAGCTTTCTTT.

J is TRBJ1-4 and V is TRBV25-1; D gene unclear. Germline values: CDR1 MGHDK, CDR2 SYGVNS. The V end was cut by 3 bases, the J end by 8 bases, with 19 bases between. The CDR3 loop spans 16 amino acids. The chain's CDR3 is CASSEGVRVKGEKLFF. CDR3 nucleotides: TGTGCCAGCAGTGAGGGAGTGCGGGTTAAGGGCGAAAAACTGTTTTTT.

The chain links TRBV5-4 to TRBJ2-5; unclear D gene. Per the germline V gene, CDR1 is SGHNT and CDR2 is YYREEE (reference sequence). The CDR3 runs to 14 residues. V gave up 1 base and J gave up 3 bases, with 10 bases separating them. CDR3 sequence: CASSLFGRKETQYF. CDR3 sequence (DNA): TGTGCCAGCAGCTTGTTCGGTCGGAAAGAGACCCAGTACTTC.

Only a few counts were recorded for this clone. In DNA, the CDR3 is TGCAGCGCTGGGACAGGGATCTGGGGAGAGACCCAGTACTTC. Its protein is CSAGTGIWGETQYF. The genes are TRBV29-1 and TRBJ2-5; 9 bases are shared with TRBD1. Germline CDR1 and CDR2: SQVTM and ANQGSEA. This CDR3 region has 14 residues. Germline trimming cut 7 bases from V and 4 bases from J; bases unmatched to any gene: 10.

This chain joins TRBV6-6 and TRBJ2-3; weak D call: TRBD2 (5 bases). V gave up 4 bases and J gave up 2 bases, with 10 bases separating them. Germline V gene lookup returns CDR1 MNHNY and CDR2 SVGAGI (reference sequence). The CDR3 runs to 14 residues. The CDR3 here is CASSLGAATDTQYF. Written as DNA, the CDR3 is TGTGCCAGCAGTTTGGGAGCTGCCACAGATACGCAGTATTTT.

This chain uses TRBV7-9 with TRBJ1-1, with D possibly matching TRBD1 (6 bases). Germline CDR1 is SEHNR and CDR2 is FQNEAQ (reference sequence). V shed 4 bases and J shed 0 bases, with 18 bases lying between them. This CDR3 comprises 17 residues. In DNA, the CDR3 is TGTGCCAGCAGCTCCAGGGGTGGGCTCACCCTGAACACTGAAGCTTTCTTT. Translation gives CASSSRGGLTLNTEAFF.

V gene TRBV20-1 combines with J gene TRBJ2-7; D uncertain. Trimming removed 4 bases at V and 6 bases at J, with 10 bases between. The germline gives CDR1 DFQATT, CDR2 SNEGSKA (reference sequence). This CDR3 comprises 11 residues. The CDR3 sequence is CSAKAEPEQYF. The DNA for the CDR3 is TGCAGTGCTAAGGCAGAGCCCGAGCAGTACTTC.

This chain connects TRBV28 to TRBJ2-1; 10 nucleotides line up with TRBD2. J gave up 4 bases and V 5 bases, and 8 bases lay outside the gene matches. The CDR3 is 16 amino acids. Germline assignment: CDR1 MDHEN and CDR2 SYDVKM. CDR3 nucleotides: TGTGCCAGCAGTCCACATACTAGCGGGGCTTACAATGAGCAGTTCTTC. Its translation is CASSPHTSGAYNEQFF.

This clone was observed a handful of times. This sequence joins TRBV30 and TRBJ2-5; D may correspond to TRBD1 or TRBD2 (5 bases each). Trimming cost V 2 bases and J 2 bases, with 9 bases left between them. Germline V CDR1 and CDR2: GTSNPN, SVGIG (reference sequence). The CDR3 contains 13 residues. The CDR3 here is CAWSSGPQETQYF. The CDR3 bases are TGTGCCTGGAGTTCGGGGCCGCAAGAGACCCAGTACTTC.

This clone turned up a few times. The chain couples TRBV7-9 to TRBJ1-4; TRBD1 is a possible D gene (6 bases). There are 16 residues in the CDR3. Germline CDR1 and CDR2: SEHNR and FQNEAQ (reference sequence). Trimming removed 0 bases from V and 3 bases from J, with 11 bases in between. The CDR3 is CASSLARGQSNEKLFF. As DNA, the CDR3 is TGTGCCAGCAGCTTAGCCCGAGGACAGTCTAATGAAAAACTGTTTTTT.

The V gene is TRBV5-1, the J gene TRBJ1-3, with D possibly matching TRBD1 (5 bases). The CDR3 is 15 amino acids. Germline V CDR1 and CDR2: SGHRS, YFSETQ. V shed 1 base and J shed 0 bases, with 8 bases lying between them. Here the CDR3 reads CASSLTGASGNTIYF. CDR3 nucleotide sequence: TGCGCCAGCAGCTTGACCGGGGCCTCTGGAAACACCATATATTTT.

The sample holds a few counts of this clone. This chain links TRBV25-1 with TRBJ2-5; D may correspond to TRBD1 or TRBD2 (6 bases each). V was cut by 6 bases and J by 4 bases, with 9 bases left in between. CDR1 and CDR2 from the germline V gene are MGHDK and SYGVNS. The CDR3 has 12 amino acids. CDR3 sequence (DNA): TGTGCCAGCAGCGGGGGCTCAGAGACCCAGTACTTC. This encodes CASSGGSETQYF.

The chain joins TRBV25-1 to TRBJ2-3, with unresolved D. The CDR3 length is 15 residues. V lost 1 base and J lost 5, with 13 bases in between. CDR1 is MGHDK, CDR2 SYGVNS, per germline. The CDR3 DNA sequence: TGTGCCAGCAGTGAATGGGTCAGGAGCCGAGATACGCAGTATTTT. It is translated as CASSEWVRSRDTQYF.

In this sample, this clone turned up a few times. The chain combines TRBV29-1 with TRBJ2-5; unclear D gene. The CDR3 is 12 residues long. Trimming shortened V by 3 bases and J by 4 bases, and 9 bases separated the two germline ends. Germline CDR1 reads SQVTM; CDR2 reads ANQGSEA. The DNA for the CDR3 is TGCAGCGTTGAGACAAACGGAGAGACCCAGTACTTC. It encodes CSVETNGETQYF.